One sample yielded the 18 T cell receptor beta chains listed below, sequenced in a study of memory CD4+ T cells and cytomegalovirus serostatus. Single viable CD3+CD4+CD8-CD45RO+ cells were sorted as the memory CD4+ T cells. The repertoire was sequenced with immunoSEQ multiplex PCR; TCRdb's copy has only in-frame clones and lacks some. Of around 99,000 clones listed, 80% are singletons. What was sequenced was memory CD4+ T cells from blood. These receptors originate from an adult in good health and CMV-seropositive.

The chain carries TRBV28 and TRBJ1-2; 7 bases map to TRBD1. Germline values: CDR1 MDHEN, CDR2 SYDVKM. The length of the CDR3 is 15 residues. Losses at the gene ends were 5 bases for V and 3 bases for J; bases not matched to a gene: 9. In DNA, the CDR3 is TGTGCCAGCAGTATAGGGGGCTTTGATCACTATGGCTACACCTTC. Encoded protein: CASSIGGFDHYGYTF.

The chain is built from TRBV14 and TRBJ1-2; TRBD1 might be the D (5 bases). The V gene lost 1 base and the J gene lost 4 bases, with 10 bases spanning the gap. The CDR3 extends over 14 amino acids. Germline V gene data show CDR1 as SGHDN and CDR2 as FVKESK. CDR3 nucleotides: TGTGCCAGCAGCCAAGGGACGAGGGGCTATGGCTACACCTTC. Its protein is CASSQGTRGYGYTF.

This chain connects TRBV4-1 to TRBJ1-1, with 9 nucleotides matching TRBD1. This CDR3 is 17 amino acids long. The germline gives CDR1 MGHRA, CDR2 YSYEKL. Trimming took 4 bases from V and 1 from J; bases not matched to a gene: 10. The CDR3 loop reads CASSPGWGQGENTEAFF. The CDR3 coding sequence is TGCGCCAGCAGCCCCGGTTGGGGACAGGGAGAGAACACTGAAGCTTTCTTT.

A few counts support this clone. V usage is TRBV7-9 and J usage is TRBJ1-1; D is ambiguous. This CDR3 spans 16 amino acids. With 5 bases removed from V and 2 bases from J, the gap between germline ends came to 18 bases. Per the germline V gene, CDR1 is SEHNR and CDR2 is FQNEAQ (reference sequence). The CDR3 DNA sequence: TGTGCCAGCAGCCCCGGTATAGCACTTAGAAACACTGAAGCTTTCTTT. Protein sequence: CASSPGIALRNTEAFF.

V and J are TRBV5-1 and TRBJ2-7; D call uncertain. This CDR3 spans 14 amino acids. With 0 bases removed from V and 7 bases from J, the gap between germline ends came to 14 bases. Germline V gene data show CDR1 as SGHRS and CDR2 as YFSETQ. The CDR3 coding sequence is TGCGCCAGCAGCTTGGCCACCGTGGGCGGAGAGCAGTACTTC. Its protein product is CASSLATVGGEQYF.

The CDR3 DNA reads TGTGCCAGCAGCTCCCTGGGTCAGGGCTCCTACGAGCAGTACTTC. Its translation is CASSSLGQGSYEQYF. The chain recombines TRBV5-4 with TRBJ2-7, with D possibly matching TRBD1 (5 bases). Germline V gene sequence: CDR1 SGHNT, CDR2 YYREEE (reference sequence). V gave up 3 bases and J gave up 0 bases, with 13 bases separating them. The CDR3 has 15 amino acids. The full variable domain, in which reference TRBV5-4 and TRBJ2-7 provide the parts outside the CDR3, is ETGVTQSPTHLIKTRGQQVTLRCSSQSGHNTVSWYQQALGQGPQFIFQYYREEENGRGNFPPRFSGLQFPNYSSELNVNALELDDSALYLCASSSLGQGSYEQYFGPGTRLTVT.

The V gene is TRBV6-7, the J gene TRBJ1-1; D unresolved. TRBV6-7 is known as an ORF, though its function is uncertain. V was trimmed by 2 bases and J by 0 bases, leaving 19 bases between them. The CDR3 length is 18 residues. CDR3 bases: TGTGCCAGCAGTTACCTCGATGCTTGTGGGCTGATGAACACTGAAGCTTTCTTT. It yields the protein CASSYLDACGLMNTEAFF.

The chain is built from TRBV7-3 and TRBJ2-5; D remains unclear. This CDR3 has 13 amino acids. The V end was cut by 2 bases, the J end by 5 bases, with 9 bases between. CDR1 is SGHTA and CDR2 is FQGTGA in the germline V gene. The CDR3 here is CASSLDGLETQYF. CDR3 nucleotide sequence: TGTGCCAGCAGCTTAGATGGTTTGGAGACCCAGTACTTC. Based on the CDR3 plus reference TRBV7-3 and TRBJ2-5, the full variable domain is GAGVSQTPSNKVTEKGKYVELRCDPISGHTALYWYRQSLGQGPEFLIYFQGTGAADDSGLPNDRFFAVRPEGSVSTLKIQRTERGDSAVYLCASSLDGLETQYFGPGTRLLVL.

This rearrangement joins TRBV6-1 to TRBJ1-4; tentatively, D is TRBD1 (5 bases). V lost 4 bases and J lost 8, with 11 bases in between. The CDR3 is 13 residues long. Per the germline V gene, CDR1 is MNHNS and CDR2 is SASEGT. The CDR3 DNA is TGTGCCAGCAGTGGGGGGGTTAGGGAAAAACTGTTTTTT. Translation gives CASSGGVREKLFF.

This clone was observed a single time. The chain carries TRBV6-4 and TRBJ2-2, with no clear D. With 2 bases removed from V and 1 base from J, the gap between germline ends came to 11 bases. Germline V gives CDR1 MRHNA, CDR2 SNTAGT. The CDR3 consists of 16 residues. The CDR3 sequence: CASSDEGSLNTGELFF. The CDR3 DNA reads TGTGCCAGCAGTGACGAAGGTAGCTTGAACACCGGGGAGCTGTTTTTT.

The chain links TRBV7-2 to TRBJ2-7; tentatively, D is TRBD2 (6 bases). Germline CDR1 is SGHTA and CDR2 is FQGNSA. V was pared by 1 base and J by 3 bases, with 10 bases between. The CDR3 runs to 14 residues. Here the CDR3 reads CASSLDGRGYEQYF. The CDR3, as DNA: TGTGCCAGCAGCTTAGACGGGAGAGGCTACGAGCAGTACTTC.

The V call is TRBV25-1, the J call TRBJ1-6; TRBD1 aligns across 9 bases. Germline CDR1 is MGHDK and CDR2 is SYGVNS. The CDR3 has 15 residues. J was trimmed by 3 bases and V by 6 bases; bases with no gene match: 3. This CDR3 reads CASSSTGGYNSPLHF. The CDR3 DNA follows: TGTGCCAGCAGCTCGACAGGGGGCTATAATTCACCCCTCCACTTT.

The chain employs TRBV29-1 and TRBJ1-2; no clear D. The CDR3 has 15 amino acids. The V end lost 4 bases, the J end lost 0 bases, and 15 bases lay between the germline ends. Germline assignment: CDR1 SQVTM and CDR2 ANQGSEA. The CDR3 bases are TGCAGCGTTGGCTTAGGTCCGGCCTCTAACTATGGCTACACCTTC. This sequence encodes CSVGLGPASNYGYTF.

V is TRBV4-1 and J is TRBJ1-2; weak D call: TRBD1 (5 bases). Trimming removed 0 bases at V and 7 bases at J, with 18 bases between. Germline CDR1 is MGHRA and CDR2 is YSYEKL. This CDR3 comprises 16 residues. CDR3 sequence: CASSQDVPQGAVGYTF. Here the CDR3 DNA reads TGCGCCAGCAGCCAAGATGTCCCTCAAGGGGCGGTTGGCTACACCTTC.

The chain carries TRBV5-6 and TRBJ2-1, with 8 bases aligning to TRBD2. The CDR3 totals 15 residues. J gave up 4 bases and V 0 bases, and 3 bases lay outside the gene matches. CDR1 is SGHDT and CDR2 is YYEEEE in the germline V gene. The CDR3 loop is CASSLVAGGYNEQFF. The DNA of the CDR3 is TGTGCCAGCAGCTTGGTGGCGGGAGGATACAATGAGCAGTTCTTC.

The CDR3: CASRVGAFGGTGELFF. The CDR3 bases are TGTGCCAGCCGAGTAGGGGCCTTTGGGGGTACCGGGGAGCTGTTTTTT. The V call is TRBV7-9, the J call TRBJ2-2, with D possibly called TRBD1 or TRBD2 (5 bases each). The CDR3 contains 16 residues. V shed 8 bases and J shed 5 bases, with 21 bases lying between them. The germline V gene encodes CDR1 SEHNR and CDR2 FQNEAQ (reference sequence).

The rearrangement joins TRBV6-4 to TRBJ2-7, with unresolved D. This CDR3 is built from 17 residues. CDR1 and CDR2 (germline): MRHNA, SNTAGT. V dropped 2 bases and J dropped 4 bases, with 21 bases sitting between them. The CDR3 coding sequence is TGTGCCAGCAGTGACGTGCCGGCCAGGATCTGGTATTACGAGCAGTACTTC. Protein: CASSDVPARIWYYEQYF.

DNA of the CDR3: TGCGCCAGCAGCCTAGACCAGAGCTCTGGGGCCAACGTCCTGACTTTC. This gives the protein CASSLDQSSGANVLTF. This chain links TRBV5-1 with TRBJ2-6; D not resolved. Germline assignment: CDR1 SGHRS and CDR2 YFSETQ. There are 16 residues in the CDR3. V was clipped by 4 bases and J by 0 bases, with 11 bases between them.